One and the same sample provided the 7 T cell receptor beta chains below, sequenced in a study of response to subunit inactivated influenza vaccine listed by TCRdb under 2018. Library preparation was by RT-PCR. The instrument given in TCRdb is Illumina HiSeq 2500. In-frame beta chains were kept once TCRdb had trimmed the public reads at Q25 with fastp and called clones with MiXCR. Each entry merges the rows of one CDR3 protein and shows their most common DNA and genes. This sample holds some 180,000 distinct CDR3 sequences; approximately 9.2% were observed only once. 9.5% to 13% of the sample lies in the top ten. The sample was non-naive T cells sorted from PBMCs, taken on the day of vaccination. What this sample's cell subset or site label stands for: memory T cell fraction. The source is a man in his fifties or sixties who received an inactivated influenza vaccine. Donor details come from another sample of the same person, matched by shared clones.

This clonotype is labeled medium-sized. The V call is TRBV29-1, the J call TRBJ2-7, with D tentatively TRBD1 or TRBD2 (5 bases each). This CDR3 is 13 amino acids long. Germline V gene data show CDR1 as SQVTM and CDR2 as ANQGSEA. V gave up 7 bases and J gave up 2 bases, with 15 bases separating them. Here the CDR3 reads CSAETDYTYEQYF. Here the CDR3 DNA reads TGCAGCGCCGAGACAGACTACACCTACGAGCAGTACTTC.

This chain's CDR3 is CSVEDLGGYTF. CDR3 bases: TGCAGCGTTGAAGATCTGGGCGGCTACACCTTC. The chain recombines TRBV29-1 with TRBJ1-2; no reliable D call. Trimming removed 0 bases at V and 8 bases at J, with 7 bases between. CDR1 and CDR2 from the germline V gene are SQVTM and ANQGSEA. The length of the CDR3 is 11 residues. Combining the CDR3 with reference TRBV29-1 and TRBJ1-2 gives the whole variable domain SAVISQKPSRDICQRGTSLTIQCQVDSQVTMMFWYRQQPGQSLTLIATANQGSEATYESGFVIDKFPISRPNLTFSTLTVSNMSPEDSSIYLCSVEDLGGYTFGSGTRLTVV.

The rearrangement joins TRBV11-2 to TRBJ2-5; D not certain. This CDR3 region has 15 residues. Between the trimmed V and J ends, which lost 3 bases and 1 base, there was a span of 12 bases. Germline values: CDR1 SGHAT, CDR2 FQNNGV. CDR3 protein: CASSLSRAPQETQYF. The CDR3 region has the DNA TGTGCCAGCAGCTTGTCCCGGGCACCCCAAGAGACCCAGTACTTC.

This rearrangement joins TRBV4-3 to TRBJ1-5; a weak D match, TRBD1 (5 bases). Germline lookup yields CDR1 LGHNA and CDR2 YSLEER. This CDR3 has 14 residues. The V gene lost 4 bases and the J gene lost 3 bases, with 10 bases spanning the gap. The CDR3 reads CASSLGTNNQPQHF. The CDR3, as DNA: TGCGCCAGCAGCCTCGGGACCAACAATCAGCCCCAGCATTTT.

This clonotype was found once. V and J are TRBV20-1 and TRBJ2-5, with 10 bases that match TRBD2. With V trimmed by 5 bases and J by 5 bases, 11 bases remained unmatched. This CDR3 is 15 amino acids long. CDR1 DFQATT and CDR2 SNEGSKA come from the germline V gene (reference sequence). CDR3 protein: CSAGTSGVALETQYF. The CDR3 DNA reads as TGCAGTGCTGGAACTAGCGGGGTTGCGTTGGAGACCCAGTACTTC.

This clonotype has just a few counts. The J gene is TRBJ2-7, the V gene TRBV6-6; D remains ambiguous. Germline values: CDR1 MNHNY, CDR2 SVGAGI (reference sequence). The CDR3 has 13 amino acids. The V and J ends lost 0 bases and 2 bases respectively, with 5 bases between them. The CDR3 DNA follows: TGTGCCAGCAGTTACTCCACGACCTACGAGCAGTACTTC. It specifies CASSYSTTYEQYF.

The sample holds a few counts of this clonotype. The V and J genes are TRBV6-5 and TRBJ2-2, with D perhaps matching TRBD2 (5 bases). Germline assignment: CDR1 MNHEY and CDR2 SVGAGI. This CDR3 region has 16 residues. The germline V and J ends were trimmed by 4 bases and 6 bases, with 18 bases remaining between them. CDR3 amino acids: CASSLSRRTGAGELFF. CDR3 DNA sequence: TGTGCCAGCAGTTTAAGTAGACGGACCGGGGCCGGGGAGCTGTTTTTT.